Ten or more counts support the clone carrying this T cell receptor beta chain. Its antigen is as yet unknown. Germline CDR1 SNHLY, CDR2 FYNNEI. The CDR3 runs 13 residues. V was cut by 4 bases and J by 5 bases, with 11 bases left in between. Building of the TCR beta libraries involved iRepertoire HTBI primers and Arm-PCR of CDR3 regions. TCRdb reprocessed the multiplex PCR reads via MiXCR and lists one record per CDR3 protein. The table shows about 440,000 distinct CDR3 sequences, with about 16% occurring only once. The time point here: newly diagnosed GD, antithyroid drugs for less than 3 months. There was RNA extracted from PBMCs, and the TCR library was made from it. The authors drew patients from an endocrinology department in Xi'an, China. The sample is drawn from a study of regulatory T cells in long-lasting Graves disease. Notes on the study in general: Under persistent disease, TRBV28, TRBJ1-2 and TRBJ2-5 were used preferentially.

The sample was also reused in another study, on T cells in Graves' hyperthyroidism and ophthalmopathy. From that study: Peripheral blood also featured most of the thyroid clonotypes expanded above 0.001.

Sequencing used peripheral blood mononuclear cells (PBMCs), obtained at new diagnosis, from a patient treated with antithyroid drugs. The chain carries TRBV2 and TRBJ1-2; D is ambiguous. The TCR comes from a woman in her 30s with Graves disease. In nucleotides, the CDR3 is TGTGCCAGCAGTGCGGCCACCAAATATGGCTACACCTTC. It encodes CASSAATKYGYTF.